Listed below are T cell receptor beta chains from one sample, sequenced in a study of T-cell memory formation after mild COVID-19. Each CDR3 protein is one row after TCRdb ran MiXCR on the 5' RACE reads. Of hundreds of thousands of distinct CDR3 sequences in the sample, about a sixth were seen once. Sequencing was carried out using PBMCs or a T cell subset sorted from them (not recorded which). The receptors shown here come from an adult woman who had mild COVID-19 (a few samples of this study predate the infection). Cell type and time point are not known. CDR3s include the opening cysteine and the closing phenylalanine or tryptophan. A D gene is named only where the DNA matches it firmly. Clone size is not always given. Where it is, it says once, few, many or a class for expanded clones.

-	TRBV11-2	-	TRBJ2-7	TGTGCCAGCAGCTTAGGAGCCTCGGGGGCCATTGTGGAGCAGTACTTC	CASSLGASGAIVEQYF
TRBD2	TRBV5-5	many	TRBJ2-1	TGTGCCAGCAGCTCCCGACTAGCGGATTACAATGAGCAGTTCTTC	CASSSRLADYNEQFF
TRBD2	TRBV6-1	-	TRBJ2-1	TGTGCCAGCAGTGAAGTGTTGGCGGGGGGGGCCAACTACAATGAGCAGTTCTTC	CASSEVLAGGANYNEQFF
-	TRBV11-3	-	TRBJ2-1	TGTGCCAGCAGCTCCCCGGGGGGCCCCTACAATGAGCAGTTCTTC	CASSSPGGPYNEQFF
-	TRBV20-1	-	TRBJ2-4	TGCAGTGCTTTTTCTCCGGGACTAGCCAAAAACATTCAGTACTTC	CSAFSPGLAKNIQYF
-	TRBV6-1	-	TRBJ2-7	TGTGCCAGCACTCTCGATGGGGGGCTCTCCTACGAGCAGTACTTC	CASTLDGGLSYEQYF
-	TRBV5-1	-	TRBJ1-1	TGCGCCAGCGGGGTCGATACACTCTGGACTGAAGCTTTCTTT	CASGVDTLWTEAFF
TRBD1	TRBV5-1	-	TRBJ2-2	TGCGCCAGCAGCTCAGAACAGGGGGTAGACACCGGGGAGCTGTTTTTT	CASSSEQGVDTGELFF
TRBD1	TRBV24-1	few	TRBJ2-1	TGTGCCACCAGTGGAGACAGGGTTGGAAATGAGCAGTTCTTC	CATSGDRVGNEQFF
-	TRBV29-1	few	TRBJ2-1	TGCAGCGCCAGGCATAGCGGACGTTACAATGAGCAGTTCTTC	CSARHSGRYNEQFF
-	TRBV5-4	-	TRBJ1-2	TGTGCCAGCAGCTCGGATCCTACATATGGCTACACCTTC	CASSSDPTYGYTF
TRBD2	TRBV7-2	-	TRBJ2-3	TGTGCCAGCAGCACGGGGACTAGCGGGAGTGGTACGCAGTATTTT	CASSTGTSGSGTQYF
-	TRBV29-1	many	TRBJ2-7	TGCAGCCCCACCCGGGACTCACTAAGGGGACTCCACGAGCAGTACTTC	CSPTRDSLRGLHEQYF
-	TRBV7-9	few	TRBJ2-7	TGTGCCAGCAGACCGACGGCGAGCTCCTACGAGCAGTACTTC	CASRPTASSYEQYF
-	TRBV4-2	-	TRBJ2-5	TGTGCCAGCAGCCAAGATTCTTTGGGGGCGCCCCCGGAGGAGACCCAGTACTTC	CASSQDSLGAPPEETQYF
TRBD1	TRBV11-1	-	TRBJ2-3	TGTGCCAGCAGCATCAGACGGACAGGGAGCACAGATACGCAGTATTTT	CASSIRRTGSTDTQYF
TRBD1	TRBV7-6	few	TRBJ2-3	TGTGCCAGCGGGACAGGGGTCACAGATACGCAGTATTTT	CASGTGVTDTQYF
-	TRBV10-2	-	TRBJ1-2	TGCGCCAGCAGTGAGTACGGAACCTATGGCTACACCTTC	CASSEYGTYGYTF
TRBD2	TRBV5-1	few	TRBJ2-2	TGCGCCAGCAGCTTGGTCCCTAGCGGGGGGCCCCTGTCGTCCGGGGAGCTGTTTTTT	CASSLVPSGGPLSSGELFF
-	TRBV6-6	few	TRBJ1-1	TGTGCCAGCAGTCCGGGAGGCTTGGGGGGGAACACTGAAGCTTTCTTT	CASSPGGLGGNTEAFF